A selection of T cell receptor beta chains follows, all from one sample in a study of T cells in Graves' hyperthyroidism and ophthalmopathy. Each CDR3 protein gets one entry after TCRdb re-called the multiplex PCR reads with MiXCR. The table shows under 350,000 distinct CDR3 sequences, with about an eighth occurring only once. The sequenced material came from blood. These receptors were taken from a woman aged 40 to 50 with Graves' hyperthyroidism. The conserved cysteine and the conserved F or W are not part of the CDR3 here.

TRBV20-1,TRBJ2-5,SARAPASYQETQY
TRBV5-8,TRBJ2-7,ASSFGSGSREQY
TRBV18,TRBJ2-2,ASSNRNTGELF
TRBV28,TRBJ1-2,ASSLAGPYGYT
TRBV12-3/TRBV12-4,TRBJ1-6,ASRGGLSSYNSPLH
TRBV2,TRBJ2-2,ASQGSPGELF
TRBV6-1,TRBJ1-5,ASRRPPQPQH
TRBV7-9,TRBJ1-1,ASSLGYQMNTEAF
TRBV27,TRBJ2-3,ASSLWGEADTQY
TRBV6-2/TRBV6-3,TRBJ2-7,ASSIAVSSYEQY
TRBV6-2/TRBV6-3,TRBJ1-1,ASSYGWTGNTEAF
TRBV2,TRBJ2-5,ASSPTSGRQETQY
TRBV7-2,TRBJ1-6,ASRPVVGNSPLH
TRBV20-1,TRBJ1-5,SANRGDNQPQH
TRBV18,TRBJ1-5,ASSTGTGGSPQH
TRBV6-1,TRBJ2-1,ASSKRDRFGGRGGSNEQF
TRBV29-1,TRBJ2-7,SASGTYEQY
TRBV4-1,TRBJ1-4,ASSQGGTVFYNEKLF
TRBV5-1,TRBJ2-5,ASSQEGPGETQY
TRBV20-1,TRBJ1-1,SARDDTEAF
TRBV20-1,TRBJ2-1,SARDFSSGSYNEQF
TRBV11-3,TRBJ2-1,ASSPVAGASYNEQF
TRBV7-8,TRBJ2-7,ASSSRPGLSYEQY
TRBV19,TRBJ1-1,ASSIGNEAF
TRBV20-1,TRBJ1-1,SGPLDGTEAF
TRBV6-1,TRBJ1-5,ASRNGGAGNQPQH
TRBV2,TRBJ2-7,ASRGGLAVDEQY
TRBV19,TRBJ1-6,ASSIWTYNSPLH
TRBV6-1,TRBJ2-7,ASGRAGALGEQY
TRBV19,TRBJ2-2,ASSREQGAGELF
TRBV7-9,TRBJ2-5,ASSLSVAGPPETQY
TRBV27,TRBJ1-3,ASTEGVGNTIY
TRBV3-1,TRBJ2-1,ASSQDRLAGYNEQF
TRBV27,TRBJ2-5,ASSDGTRRPETQY
TRBV2,TRBJ2-3,ASSGGKGSTDTQY
TRBV9,TRBJ2-7,ASSLGLDPLEQY
TRBV3-1,TRBJ1-5,ASSQGVSHQPQH
TRBV5-1,TRBJ2-7,ASSPPDRVYQQY
TRBV2,TRBJ2-7,ASSAAGGEDGY
TRBV5-8,TRBJ1-5,ASSKGGNQPQH